This T cell receptor beta chain was found in a study of cytomegalovirus exposure and HLA in healthy donors. About this clone: The antigen is not known.

The germline V gene encodes CDR1 SGDLS and CDR2 YYNGEE. This CDR3 comprises 13 residues. V was trimmed by 0 bases and J by 9 bases, leaving 10 bases between them. The study ran its PCR with 60 Vbeta and 13 Jbeta primers. Per the study methods: Later, an analysis found 75 million to 100 million unique TCR beta chains, and roughly 10 million of these were shared. The method was immunoSEQ multiplex PCR; TCRdb's version includes in-frame clones alone and lacks a portion of them. The DNA gave D and trimming, while V, J and clone size come from that table. The data contain approximately 110,000 clones, 74% of them singletons. Study findings and constraints: There were under 200 TCR beta chains listed as cytomegalovirus-associated. Researchers reportedly found TCR beta sequences accurately predicted most subjects' HLA-A and HLA-B alleles.

The TCR comes from a man aged 50 to 60 in good health and CMV-seropositive. What was sequenced was PBMCs. This chain links TRBV9 with TRBJ1-3; TRBD1 might be the D (5 bases). In DNA form, the CDR3 reads TGTGCCAGCAGCGTAGCAGGGTTCGGCACCATATATTTT. Translation: CASSVAGFGTIYF.